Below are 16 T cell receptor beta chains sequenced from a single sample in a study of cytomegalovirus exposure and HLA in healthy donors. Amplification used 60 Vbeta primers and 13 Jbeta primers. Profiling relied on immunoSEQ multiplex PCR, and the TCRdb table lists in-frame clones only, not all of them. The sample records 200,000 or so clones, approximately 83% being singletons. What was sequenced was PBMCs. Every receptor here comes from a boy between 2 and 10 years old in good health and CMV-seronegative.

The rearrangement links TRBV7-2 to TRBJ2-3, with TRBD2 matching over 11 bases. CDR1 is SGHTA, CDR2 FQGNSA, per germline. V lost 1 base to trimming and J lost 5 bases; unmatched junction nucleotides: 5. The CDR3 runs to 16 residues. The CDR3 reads CASSLVSGGAVDTQYF. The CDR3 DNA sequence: TGTGCCAGCAGCTTAGTTAGCGGGGGGGCAGTAGATACGCAGTATTTT. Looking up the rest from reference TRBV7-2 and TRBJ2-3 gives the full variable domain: GAGVSQSPSNKVTEKGKDVELRCDPISGHTALYWYRQSLGQGLEFLIYFQGNSAPDKSGLPSDRFSAERTGGSVSTLTIQRTQQEDSAVYLCASSLVSGGAVDTQYFGPGTRLTVL.

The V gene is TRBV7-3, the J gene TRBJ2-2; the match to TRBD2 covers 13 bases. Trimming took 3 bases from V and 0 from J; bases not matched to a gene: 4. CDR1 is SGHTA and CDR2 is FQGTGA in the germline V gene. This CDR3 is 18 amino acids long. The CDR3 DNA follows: TGTGCCAGCAGCTTTTCGACTAGCGGGGGGACGAACACCGGGGAGCTGTTTTTT. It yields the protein CASSFSTSGGTNTGELFF.

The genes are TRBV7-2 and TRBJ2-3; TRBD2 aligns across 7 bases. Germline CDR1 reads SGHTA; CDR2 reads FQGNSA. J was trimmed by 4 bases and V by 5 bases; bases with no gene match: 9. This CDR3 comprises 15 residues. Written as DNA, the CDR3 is TGTGCCAGCAGCCCCTTGGGGGGGGTGCCAGATACGCAGTATTTT. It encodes CASSPLGGVPDTQYF.

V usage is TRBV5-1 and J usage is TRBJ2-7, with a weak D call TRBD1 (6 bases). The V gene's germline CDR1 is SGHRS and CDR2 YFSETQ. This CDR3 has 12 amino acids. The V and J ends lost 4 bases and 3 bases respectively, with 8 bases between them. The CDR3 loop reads CASSPTGYEQYF. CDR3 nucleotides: TGCGCCAGCAGCCCGACAGGCTACGAGCAGTACTTC.

CDR3 in DNA: TGCGCCAGCAGCCAAGACAGGTTTGGCGAGCAGTACTTC. Its translation is CASSQDRFGEQYF. The chain carries TRBV4-3 and TRBJ2-7; D is uncertain. The CDR3 consists of 13 residues. Germline values: CDR1 LGHNA, CDR2 YSLEER. Trimming took 0 bases from V and 6 from J, leaving 9 bases between them.

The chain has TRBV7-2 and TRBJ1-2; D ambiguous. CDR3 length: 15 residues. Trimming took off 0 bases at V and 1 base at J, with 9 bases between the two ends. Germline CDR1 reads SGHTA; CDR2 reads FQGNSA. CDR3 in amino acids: CASSLAGRVNYGYTF. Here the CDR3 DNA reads TGTGCCAGCAGCTTAGCCGGGCGGGTTAACTATGGCTACACCTTC.

The DNA of the CDR3 is TGTGCCAGCAGTTCGGGACAGAGCTACGAGCAGTACTTC. Its protein is CASSSGQSYEQYF. This chain links TRBV2 with TRBJ2-7; 7 bases align to TRBD1. Germline trimming cut 5 bases from V and 3 bases from J; bases unmatched to any gene: 4. The CDR3 runs to 13 residues. Per germline, CDR1 SNHLY and CDR2 FYNNEI. Together with reference TRBV2 and TRBJ2-7, the CDR3 gives the full variable domain: EPEVTQTPSHQVTQMGQEVILRCVPISNHLYFYWYRQILGQKVEFLVSFYNNEISEKSEIFDDQFSVERPDGSNFTLKIRSTKLEDSAMYFCASSSGQSYEQYFGPGTRLTVT.

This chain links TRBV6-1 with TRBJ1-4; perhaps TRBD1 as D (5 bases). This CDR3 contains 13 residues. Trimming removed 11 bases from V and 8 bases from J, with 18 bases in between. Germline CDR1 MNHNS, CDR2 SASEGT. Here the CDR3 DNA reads TGTGCCCTCCGGGGGTCTCAGTACGAAAAACTGTTTTTT. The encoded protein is CALRGSQYEKLFF.

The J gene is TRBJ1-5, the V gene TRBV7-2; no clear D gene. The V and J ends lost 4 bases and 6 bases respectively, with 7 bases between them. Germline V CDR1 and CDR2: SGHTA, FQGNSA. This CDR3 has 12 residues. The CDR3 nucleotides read TGTGCCAGCAGCTGGTCCGGTCAGCCCCAGCATTTT. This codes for CASSWSGQPQHF.

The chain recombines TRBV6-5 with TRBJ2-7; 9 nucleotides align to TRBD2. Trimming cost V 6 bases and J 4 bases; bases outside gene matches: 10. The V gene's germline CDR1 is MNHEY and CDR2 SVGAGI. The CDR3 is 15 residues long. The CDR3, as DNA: TGTGCCAGCAGCCCAAGCGGGGGGCAGATTTACGAGCAGTACTTC. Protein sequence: CASSPSGGQIYEQYF.

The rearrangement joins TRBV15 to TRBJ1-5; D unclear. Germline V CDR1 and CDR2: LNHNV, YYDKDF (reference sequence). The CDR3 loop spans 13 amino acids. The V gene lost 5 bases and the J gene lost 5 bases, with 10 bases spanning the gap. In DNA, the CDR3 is TGTGCCACCAGCCCGGGGTCTTATCAGCCCCAGCATTTT. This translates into CATSPGSYQPQHF.

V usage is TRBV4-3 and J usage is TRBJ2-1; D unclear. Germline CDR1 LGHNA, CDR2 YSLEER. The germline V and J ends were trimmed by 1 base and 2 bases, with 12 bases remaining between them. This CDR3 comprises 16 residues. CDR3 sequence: CASSQGHLTTYNEQFF. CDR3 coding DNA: TGCGCCAGCAGCCAAGGACACCTGACCACCTACAATGAGCAGTTCTTC.

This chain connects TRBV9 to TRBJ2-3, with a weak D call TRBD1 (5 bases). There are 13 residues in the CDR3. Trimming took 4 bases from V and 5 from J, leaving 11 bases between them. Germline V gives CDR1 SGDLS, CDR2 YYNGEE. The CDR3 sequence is CASSQGQGDTQYF. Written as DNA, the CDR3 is TGTGCCAGCAGCCAAGGTCAGGGAGATACGCAGTATTTT. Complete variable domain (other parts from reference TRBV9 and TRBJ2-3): DSGVTQTPKHLITATGQRVTLRCSPRSGDLSVYWYQQSLDQGLQFLIQYYNGEERAKGNILERFSAQQFPDLHSELNLSSLELGDSALYFCASSQGQGDTQYFGPGTRLTVL.

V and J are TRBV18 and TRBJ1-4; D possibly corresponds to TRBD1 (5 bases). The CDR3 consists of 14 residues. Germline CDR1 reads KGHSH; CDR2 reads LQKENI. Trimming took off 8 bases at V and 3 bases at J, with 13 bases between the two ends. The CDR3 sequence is CASQGEPANEKLFF. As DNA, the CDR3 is TGTGCCAGCCAGGGCGAACCAGCTAATGAAAAACTGTTTTTT. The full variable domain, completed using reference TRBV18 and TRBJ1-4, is NAGVMQNPRHLVRRRGQEARLRCSPMKGHSHVYWYRQLPEEGLKFMVYLQKENIIDESGMPKERFSAEFPKEGPSILRIQQVVRGDSAAYFCASQGEPANEKLFFGSGTQLSVL.

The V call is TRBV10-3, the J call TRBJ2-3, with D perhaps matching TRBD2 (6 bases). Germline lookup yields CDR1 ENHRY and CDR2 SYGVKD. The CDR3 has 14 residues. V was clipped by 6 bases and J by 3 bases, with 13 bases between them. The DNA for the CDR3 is TGTGCCATCAGCTCAGGTGGGGGGACAGATACGCAGTATTTT. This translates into CAISSGGGTDTQYF.

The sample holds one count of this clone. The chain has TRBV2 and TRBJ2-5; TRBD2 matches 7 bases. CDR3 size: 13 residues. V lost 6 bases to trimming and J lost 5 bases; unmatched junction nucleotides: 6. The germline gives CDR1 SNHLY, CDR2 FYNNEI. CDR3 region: CASRGGLPETQYF. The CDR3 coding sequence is TGTGCCAGCAGGGGAGGGTTGCCGGAGACCCAGTACTTC.